This TCR beta chain stems from a study of blood T cell repertoires in COVID-19. Turning to the study itself: The samples span acute and convalescent COVID-19 from the United States, Italy and Spain. PBMCs, B-cell-depleted T cells, or T cells provided the cDNA or gDNA that made up the material.

Authors' data handling: Amplifying reference gene primers gave estimates of nucleated cell counts. Profiling relied on immunoSEQ multiplex PCR, and the TCRdb table lists in-frame clones only, not all of them. V, J and clone size were drawn from that table, and D and trimming were deduced from the DNA. The sample records around 120,000 clones, 75% to 90% being singletons. Sequencing input: peripheral blood. This clonotype was obtained from a man between 70 and 80 years old with acute or convalescent COVID-19.

CDR3 amino acids: CASRNGQGIEKLFF. Written as DNA, the CDR3 is TGTGCCAGTAGAAATGGACAGGGAATTGAAAAACTGTTTTTT. This rearrangement joins TRBV19 to TRBJ1-4; 8 bases align to TRBD1. The CDR3 has 14 residues. Germline V gives CDR1 LNHDA, CDR2 SQIVND (reference sequence). V was clipped by 6 bases and J by 7 bases; unmatched bases: 7. Full variable domain (rest looked up from reference TRBV19 and TRBJ1-4): DGGITQSPKYLFRKEGQNVTLSCEQNLNHDAMYWYRQDPGQGLRLIYYSQIVNDFQKGDIAEGYSVSREKKESFPLTVTSAQKNPTAFYLCASRNGQGIEKLFFGSGTQLSVL.